This T cell receptor beta chain was recorded in a study of T cells in Graves' hyperthyroidism and ophthalmopathy. Study context: Peripheral blood sampling occurred at initial diagnosis, before any treatment. Overall study findings and caveats: Most thyroid-expanded clonotypes above 0.001 were also found in blood.

Hyperthyroidism of Graves' type that showed no ophthalmopathy progression within 18 months was stable. Patients were excluded because of uncontrolled infection, other autoimmune disease, pregnancy or lactation. Per germline, CDR1 SGHRS and CDR2 YFSETQ. Trimming took off 2 bases at V and 4 bases at J, with 8 bases between the two ends. The CDR3 length is 13 residues. This clonotype was counted a few times. Its antigen is not known. Amplified regions were TCR beta CDR3 sequences from RNA transcripts. First-round RT-PCR with HTBI primers amplified the TCR CDR3 region. MiXCR, applied by TCRdb to the multiplex PCR reads, yields one record per CDR3 protein. The data contain fewer than 350,000 distinct CDR3 sequences, around a sixth of them singletons.

The sequence derives from a woman aged 45-60 years with Graves' hyperthyroidism. Sample: blood. This sequence joins TRBV5-1 and TRBJ2-3; the D is unclear. The CDR3 DNA reads TGCGCCAGCAGCTTAACGACCGCAGATACGCAGTATTTT. Its protein product is CASSLTTADTQYF.